This T cell receptor (beta chain) was captured by sequencing in a study of identical twins. Only a few counts were recorded for this clonotype. Its antigen is not identified. Study-wide results and caveats: For cord blood, abundant beta clonotypes had fewer insertions, unlike memory repertoires, which showed none. Beta out-of-frame sequences showed weaker excess twin sharing.

A universal primer site was added by template switching, and unique molecular identifiers were carried by the cDNA. Via MiXCR, TCRdb re-called the 5' RACE reads, giving one row per CDR3 protein. This table holds approximately 210,000 distinct CDR3 sequences, approximately 5.9% found once. The CDR3 loop spans 12 amino acids. V was shortened by 4 bases and J by 9 bases, with 10 bases between the two germline ends. The same data also contributed to another study, on T cells expressing NK-cell markers. From that report: Of the CD8+ T cell pool in 5 to 7 donors, about 1.0-8% was accounted for by dominant NKG2C+ clonotypes.

This TCR was recovered from a woman between 18 and 29 years old in good health. V usage is TRBV12-3 or TRBV12-4 and J usage is TRBJ2-1; the D gene is possibly TRBD2 (5 bases). Sequencing was done on a sample of CD8+ T cells sorted from blood. The CDR3 is CASSSAGGEQFF. CDR3 in DNA: TGTGCCAGCAGTTCCGCTGGAGGTGAGCAGTTCTTC.